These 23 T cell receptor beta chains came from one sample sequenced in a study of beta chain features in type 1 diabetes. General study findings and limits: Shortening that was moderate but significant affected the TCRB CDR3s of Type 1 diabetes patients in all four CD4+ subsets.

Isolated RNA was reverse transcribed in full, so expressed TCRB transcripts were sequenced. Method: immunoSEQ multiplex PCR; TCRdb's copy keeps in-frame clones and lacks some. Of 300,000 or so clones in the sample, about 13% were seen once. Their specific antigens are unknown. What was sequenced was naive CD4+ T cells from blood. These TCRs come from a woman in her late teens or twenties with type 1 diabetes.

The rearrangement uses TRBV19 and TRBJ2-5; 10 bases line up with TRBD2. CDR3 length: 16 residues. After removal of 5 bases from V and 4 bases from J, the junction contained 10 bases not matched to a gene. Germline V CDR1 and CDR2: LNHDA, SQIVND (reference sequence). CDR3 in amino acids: CASSWSLAGARETQYF. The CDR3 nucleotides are TGTGCCAGTAGTTGGTCCCTAGCGGGAGCGCGAGAGACCCAGTACTTC.

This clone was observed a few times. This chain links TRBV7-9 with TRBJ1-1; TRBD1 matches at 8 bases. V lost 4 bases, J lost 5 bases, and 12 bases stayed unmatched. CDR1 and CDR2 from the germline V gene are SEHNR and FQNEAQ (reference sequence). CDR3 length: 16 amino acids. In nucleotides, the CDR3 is TGTGCCAGCAGCTCCGGACAGGGAGATGATAGGACTGAAGCTTTCTTT. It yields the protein CASSSGQGDDRTEAFF.

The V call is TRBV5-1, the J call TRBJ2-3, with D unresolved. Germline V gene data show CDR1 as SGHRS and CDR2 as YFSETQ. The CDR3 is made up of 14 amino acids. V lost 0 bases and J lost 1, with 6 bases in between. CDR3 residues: CASSLVPGTDTQYF. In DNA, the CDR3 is TGCGCCAGCAGCTTGGTTCCAGGCACAGATACGCAGTATTTT.

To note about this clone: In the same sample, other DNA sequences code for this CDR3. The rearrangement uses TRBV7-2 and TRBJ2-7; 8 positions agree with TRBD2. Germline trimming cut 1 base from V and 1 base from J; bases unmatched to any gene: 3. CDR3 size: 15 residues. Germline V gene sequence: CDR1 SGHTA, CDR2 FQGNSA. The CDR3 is CASSLGLAGSYEQYV. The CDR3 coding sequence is TGTGCCAGCAGCTTAGGCCTAGCGGGTTCCTACGAGCAGTACGTC.

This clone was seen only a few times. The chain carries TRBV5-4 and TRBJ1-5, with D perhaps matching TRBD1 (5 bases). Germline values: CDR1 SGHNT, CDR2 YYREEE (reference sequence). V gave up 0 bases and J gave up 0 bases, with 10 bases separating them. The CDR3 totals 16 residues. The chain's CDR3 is CASSLGGGGSNQPQHF. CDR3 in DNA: TGTGCCAGCAGCTTGGGGGGGGGAGGTAGCAATCAGCCCCAGCATTTT.

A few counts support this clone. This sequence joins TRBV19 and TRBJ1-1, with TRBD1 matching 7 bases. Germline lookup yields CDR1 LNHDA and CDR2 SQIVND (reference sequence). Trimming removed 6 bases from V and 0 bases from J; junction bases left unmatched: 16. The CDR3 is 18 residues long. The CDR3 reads CASSHKGNRGRVNTEAFF. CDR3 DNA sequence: TGTGCCAGTAGCCATAAGGGGAACAGGGGAAGGGTGAACACTGAAGCTTTCTTT.

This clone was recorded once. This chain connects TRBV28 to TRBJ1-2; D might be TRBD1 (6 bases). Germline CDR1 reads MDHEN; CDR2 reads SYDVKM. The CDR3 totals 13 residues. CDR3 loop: CATGWGLEFGYTF. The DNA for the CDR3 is TGTGCGACGGGGTGGGGGCTGGAATTTGGCTACACCTTC.

This chain's CDR3 is CASSLATGDTEAFF. In nucleotides, the CDR3 is TGTGCCAGCAGCTTAGCGACAGGAGACACTGAAGCTTTCTTT. The chain carries TRBV7-9 and TRBJ1-1; tentatively, D is TRBD1 (6 bases). The V end lost 0 bases, the J end lost 3 bases, and 8 bases lay between the germline ends. The CDR3 length is 14 residues. Germline lookup yields CDR1 SEHNR and CDR2 FQNEAQ (reference sequence).

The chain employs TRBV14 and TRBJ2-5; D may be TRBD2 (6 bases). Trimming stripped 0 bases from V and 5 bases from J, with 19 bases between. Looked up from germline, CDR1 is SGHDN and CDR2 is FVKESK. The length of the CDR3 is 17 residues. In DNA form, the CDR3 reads TGTGCCAGCAGCCAAGATCGTAGCGGACACGTCTCGGAGACCCAGTACTTC. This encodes CASSQDRSGHVSETQYF.

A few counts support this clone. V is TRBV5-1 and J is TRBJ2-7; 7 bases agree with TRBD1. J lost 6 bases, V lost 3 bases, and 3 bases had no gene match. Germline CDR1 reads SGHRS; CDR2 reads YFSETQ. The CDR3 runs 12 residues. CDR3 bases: TGCGCCAGCAGCTGGACAGGTAGCGAGCAGTACTTC. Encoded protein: CASSWTGSEQYF.

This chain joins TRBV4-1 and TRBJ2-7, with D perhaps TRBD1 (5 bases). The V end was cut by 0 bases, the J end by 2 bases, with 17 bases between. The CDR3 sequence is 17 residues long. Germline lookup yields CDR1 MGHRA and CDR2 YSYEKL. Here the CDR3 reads CASSQDRRRGLAYEQYF. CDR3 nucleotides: TGCGCCAGCAGCCAAGATAGGCGAAGGGGTCTTGCCTACGAGCAGTACTTC.

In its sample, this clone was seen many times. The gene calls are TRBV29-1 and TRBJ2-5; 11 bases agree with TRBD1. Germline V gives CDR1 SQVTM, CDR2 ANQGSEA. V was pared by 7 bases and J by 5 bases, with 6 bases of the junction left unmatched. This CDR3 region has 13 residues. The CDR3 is CSARTGGTETQYF. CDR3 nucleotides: TGCAGCGCTCGGACAGGGGGCACGGAGACCCAGTACTTC.

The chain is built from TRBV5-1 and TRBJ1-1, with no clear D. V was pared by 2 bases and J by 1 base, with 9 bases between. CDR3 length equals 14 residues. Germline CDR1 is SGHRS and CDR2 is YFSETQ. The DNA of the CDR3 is TGCGCCAGCAGCTTCGGCGGGTCGAACACTGAAGCTTTCTTT. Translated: CASSFGGSNTEAFF.

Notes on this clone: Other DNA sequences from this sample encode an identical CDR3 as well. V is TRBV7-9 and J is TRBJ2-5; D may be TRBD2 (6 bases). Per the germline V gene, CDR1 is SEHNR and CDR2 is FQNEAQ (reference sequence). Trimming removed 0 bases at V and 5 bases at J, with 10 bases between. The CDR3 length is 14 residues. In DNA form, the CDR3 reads TGTGCCAGCAGCTTAGCTGGCGGAGGGGAGACCCAGTACTTC. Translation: CASSLAGGGETQYF.

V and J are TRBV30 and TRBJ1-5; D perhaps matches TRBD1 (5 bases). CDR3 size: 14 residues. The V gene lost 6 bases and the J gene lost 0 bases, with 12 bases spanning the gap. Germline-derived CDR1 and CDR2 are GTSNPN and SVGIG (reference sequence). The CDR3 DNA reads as TGTGCCTGCCAGACAGTCAATAGCAATCAGCCCCAGCATTTT. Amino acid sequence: CACQTVNSNQPQHF.

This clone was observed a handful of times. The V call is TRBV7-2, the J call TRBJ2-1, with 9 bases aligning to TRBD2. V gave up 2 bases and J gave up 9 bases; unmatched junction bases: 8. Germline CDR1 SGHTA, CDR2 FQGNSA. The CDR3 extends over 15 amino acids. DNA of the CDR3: TGTGCCAGCAGCTTAAGCTTCGGCGGGAGGGGTGAGCAGTTCTTC. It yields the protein CASSLSFGGRGEQFF.

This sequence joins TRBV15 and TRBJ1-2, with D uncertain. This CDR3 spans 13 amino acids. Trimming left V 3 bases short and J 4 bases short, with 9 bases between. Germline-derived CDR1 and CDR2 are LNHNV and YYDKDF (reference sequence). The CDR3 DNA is TGTGCCACCAGCAGTGCTTCGGGCTATGGCTACACCTTC. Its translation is CATSSASGYGYTF.

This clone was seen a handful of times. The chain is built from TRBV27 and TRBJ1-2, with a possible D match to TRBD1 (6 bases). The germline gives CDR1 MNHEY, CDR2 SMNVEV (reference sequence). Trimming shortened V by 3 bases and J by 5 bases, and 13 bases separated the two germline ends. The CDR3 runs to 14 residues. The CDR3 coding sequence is TGTGCCAGCAGTTTTCAGGACAGTAGATATGGCTACACCTTC. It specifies CASSFQDSRYGYTF.

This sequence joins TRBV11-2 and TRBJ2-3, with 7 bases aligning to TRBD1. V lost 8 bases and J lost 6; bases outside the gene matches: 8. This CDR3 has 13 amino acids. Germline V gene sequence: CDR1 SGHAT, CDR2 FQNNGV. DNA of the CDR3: TGTGCCAGCCTCCGGACAGGATCCGATACGCAGTATTTT. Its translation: CASLRTGSDTQYF.

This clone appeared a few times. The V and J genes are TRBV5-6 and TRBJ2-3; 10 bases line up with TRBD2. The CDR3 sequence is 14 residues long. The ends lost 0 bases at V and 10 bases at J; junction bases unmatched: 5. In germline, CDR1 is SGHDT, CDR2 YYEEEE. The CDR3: CASSLGGAGGSQYF. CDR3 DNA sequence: TGTGCCAGCAGCTTGGGTGGAGCGGGAGGGTCGCAGTATTTT. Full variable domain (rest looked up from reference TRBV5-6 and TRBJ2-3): DAGVTQSPTHLIKTRGQQVTLRCSPKSGHDTVSWYQQALGQGPQFIFQYYEEEERQRGNFPDRFSGHQFPNYSSELNVNALLLGDSALYLCASSLGGAGGSQYFGPGTRLTVL.

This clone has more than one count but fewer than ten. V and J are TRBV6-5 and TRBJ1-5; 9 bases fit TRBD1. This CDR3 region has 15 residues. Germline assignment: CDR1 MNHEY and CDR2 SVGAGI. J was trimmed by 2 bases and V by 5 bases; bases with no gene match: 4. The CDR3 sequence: CASSHRGPGNQPQHF. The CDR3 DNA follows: TGTGCCAGCAGTCACAGGGGGCCGGGCAATCAGCCCCAGCATTTT.

The CDR3 loop reads CASSTGLYNEQFF. The CDR3 DNA sequence: TGTGCCAGCAGCACGGGACTCTACAATGAGCAGTTCTTC. This chain connects TRBV7-3 to TRBJ2-1; D may be TRBD2 (6 bases). Germline V gene data show CDR1 as SGHTA and CDR2 as FQGTGA. V was shortened by 5 bases and J by 3 bases, with 8 bases between the two germline ends. The CDR3 contains 13 residues.

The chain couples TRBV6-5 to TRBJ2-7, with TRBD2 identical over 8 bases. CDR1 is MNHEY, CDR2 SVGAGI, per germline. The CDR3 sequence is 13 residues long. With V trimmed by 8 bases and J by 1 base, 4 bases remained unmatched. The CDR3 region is CASAGGWSYEQYF. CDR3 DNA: TGTGCCAGCGCGGGGGGCTGGTCCTACGAGCAGTACTTC.